This T cell receptor (beta chain) was recorded in a study of cytomegalovirus exposure and HLA in healthy donors. Study findings and constraints: As was reported, the classifier diagnosed cytomegalovirus status with high specificity and sensitivity.

As to this clone: Its antigen is still unknown.

PCR amplification relied on 60 Vbeta primers (plus 13 Jbeta primers). Some clones are missing from TCRdb's copy, which holds only in-frame ones; the method was immunoSEQ multiplex PCR. The sample totals 150,000 or so clones. The trim removed 2 bases at V and 6 bases at J, leaving 4 bases unmatched. The length of the CDR3 is 13 residues. Germline V gene data show CDR1 as SGHDT and CDR2 as YYEEEE. The receptor's source is a man aged 30 to 45 in good health and CMV-seronegative. The sample was PBMCs. The V and J genes are TRBV5-6 and TRBJ2-7; 8 bases align to TRBD1. CDR3 sequence (DNA): TGTGCCAGCAGCTTAAGGACAGGGCTCGAGCAGTACTTC. Translated, it gives CASSLRTGLEQYF.